This entry describes one T cell receptor (beta chain). This entry belongs to a study of blood T cell repertoires in COVID-19. Across the study: Some COVID-19 samples were acute and others convalescent; all came from the United States, Italy and Spain.

The CDR3 runs to 14 residues. In germline, CDR1 is SGHTA, CDR2 FQGNSA. Trimming shortened V by 0 bases and J by 3 bases, and 6 bases separated the two germline ends. In the study's own analysis: Amplified reference gene primers provided the basis for estimating nucleated cell counts. Here immunoSEQ multiplex PCR was the method, and the copy in TCRdb shows in-frame clones only, minus some. The DNA gave D and trimming, while V, J and clone size come from that table. The repertoire consists of some 200,000 clones, with around 94% occurring once and the leading ten covering approximately 0.8%. What was sequenced was peripheral blood. The chain uses TRBV7-2 and TRBJ1-3; D remains unclear. The TCR was taken from a man under 40 with COVID-19, enrolled during active disease. The DNA for the CDR3 is TGTGCCAGCAGCTTAGCTGGAGGTGGAAACACCATATATTTT. Its translation: CASSLAGGGNTIYF.